Each of the 2 T cell receptor beta chains below was sequenced from the same sample in a study of shared clonotypes between healthy human individuals. Here immunoSEQ multiplex PCR was the method, and the copy in TCRdb shows in-frame clones only, minus some. The sample includes around 690,000 clones, 80% to 95% seen only once; the top ten take 34%. The sequenced material came from memory CD8+ T cells from PBMCs. The subset was: CD45RO+ cells pooled with CCR7-negative TemRA cells. These receptors were collected from a man in his late teens or twenties in good health. Some clones in this sample may be carry-over from other donors' samples.

This sequence joins TRBV21-1 and TRBJ2-2; TRBD2 is taken as the D call from the table, unchecked against the DNA. TRBV21-1 is a pseudogene segment. The CDR3 contains 16 residues. CDR3 sequence reads: CASSAKGPEGTGELFF. CDR3 DNA sequence: TGTGCCAGCAGCGCAAAAGGGCCGGAGGGCACCGGGGAGCTGTTTTTT.

There are a few counts of this clone. Other nucleotide sequences from this sample produce the same CDR3. The gene calls are TRBV7-9 and TRBJ1-5; D not resolved. The CDR3 sequence is 12 residues long. Germline V gene sequence: CDR1 SEHNR, CDR2 FQNEAQ (reference sequence). Trimming took off 3 bases at V and 4 bases at J, with 4 bases between the two ends. The CDR3 DNA is TGTGCCAGCAGCTTCCAGAATCAGCCCCAGCATTTT. Its protein product is CASSFQNQPQHF.